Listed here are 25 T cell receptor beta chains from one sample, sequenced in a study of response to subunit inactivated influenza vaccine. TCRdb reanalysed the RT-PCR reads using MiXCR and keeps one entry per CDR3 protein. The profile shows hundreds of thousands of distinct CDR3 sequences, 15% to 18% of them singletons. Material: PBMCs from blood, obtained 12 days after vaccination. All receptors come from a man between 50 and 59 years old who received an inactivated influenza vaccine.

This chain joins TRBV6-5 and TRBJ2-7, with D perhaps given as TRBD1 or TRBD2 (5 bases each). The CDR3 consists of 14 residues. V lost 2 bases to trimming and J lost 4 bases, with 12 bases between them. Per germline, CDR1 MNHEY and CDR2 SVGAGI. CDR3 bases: TGTGCCAGCAGTTACGGTCGAGGGGTGTACGAGCAGTACTTC. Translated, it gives CASSYGRGVYEQYF.

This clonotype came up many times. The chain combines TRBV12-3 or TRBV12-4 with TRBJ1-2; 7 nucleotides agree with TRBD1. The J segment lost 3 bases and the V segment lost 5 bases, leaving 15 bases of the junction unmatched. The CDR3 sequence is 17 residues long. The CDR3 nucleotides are TGTGCCAGCAGTGACAGGGCTTTAATTGGGGAGGACTATGGCTACACCTTC. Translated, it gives CASSDRALIGEDYGYTF.

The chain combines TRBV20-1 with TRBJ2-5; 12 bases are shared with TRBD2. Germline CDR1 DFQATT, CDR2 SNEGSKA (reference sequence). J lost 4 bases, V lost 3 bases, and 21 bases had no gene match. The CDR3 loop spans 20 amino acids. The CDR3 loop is CSASPASELAGGLYRETQYF. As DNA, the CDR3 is TGCAGTGCTAGCCCCGCCTCGGAGCTAGCGGGGGGGTTATATAGAGAGACCCAGTACTTC.

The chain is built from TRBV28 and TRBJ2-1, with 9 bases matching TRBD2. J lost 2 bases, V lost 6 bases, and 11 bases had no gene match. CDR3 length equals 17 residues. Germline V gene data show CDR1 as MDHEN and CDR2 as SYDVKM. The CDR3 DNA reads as TGTGCCAGCAGGCCAACCGGGGCTAGCGGGGCCTACAATGAGCAGTTCTTC. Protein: CASRPTGASGAYNEQFF.

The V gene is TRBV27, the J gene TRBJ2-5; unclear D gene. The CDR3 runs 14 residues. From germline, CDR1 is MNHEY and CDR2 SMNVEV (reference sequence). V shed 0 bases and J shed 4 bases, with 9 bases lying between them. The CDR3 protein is CASSLSMARETQYF. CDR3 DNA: TGTGCCAGCAGTTTATCGATGGCTAGAGAGACCCAGTACTTC.

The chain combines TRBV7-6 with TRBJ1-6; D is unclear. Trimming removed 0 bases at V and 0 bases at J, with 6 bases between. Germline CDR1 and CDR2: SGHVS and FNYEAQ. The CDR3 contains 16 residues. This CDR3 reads CASSLAAGSYNSPLHF. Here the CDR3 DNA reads TGTGCCAGCAGCTTAGCTGCAGGCTCCTATAATTCACCCCTCCACTTT.

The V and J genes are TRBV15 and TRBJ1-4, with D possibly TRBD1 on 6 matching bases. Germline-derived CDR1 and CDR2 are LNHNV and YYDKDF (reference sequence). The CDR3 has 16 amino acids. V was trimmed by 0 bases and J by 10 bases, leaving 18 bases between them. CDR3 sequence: CATSRDFEQGLGKLFF. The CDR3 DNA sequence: TGTGCCACCAGCAGAGATTTTGAACAGGGTCTAGGAAAACTGTTTTTT.

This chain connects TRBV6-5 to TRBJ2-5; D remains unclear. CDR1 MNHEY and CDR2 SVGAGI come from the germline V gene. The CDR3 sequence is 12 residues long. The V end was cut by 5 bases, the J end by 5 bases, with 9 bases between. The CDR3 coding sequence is TGTGCCAGCAGTCGCCCCTTCGAGACCCAGTACTTC. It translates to CASSRPFETQYF.

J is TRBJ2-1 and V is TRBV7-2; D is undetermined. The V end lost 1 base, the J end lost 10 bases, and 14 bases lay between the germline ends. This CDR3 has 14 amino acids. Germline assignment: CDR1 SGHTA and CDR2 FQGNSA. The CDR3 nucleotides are TGTGCCAGCAGCTTAGGAGTACTCAGTTTGGAGCAGTTCTTC. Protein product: CASSLGVLSLEQFF.

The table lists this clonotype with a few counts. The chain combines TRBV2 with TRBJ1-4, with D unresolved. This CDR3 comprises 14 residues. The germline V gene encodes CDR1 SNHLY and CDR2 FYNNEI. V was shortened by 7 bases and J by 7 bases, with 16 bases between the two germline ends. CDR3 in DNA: TGTGCCAGCACCCGTCAGGAGGGCGGTGAAAAACTGTTTTTT. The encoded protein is CASTRQEGGEKLFF. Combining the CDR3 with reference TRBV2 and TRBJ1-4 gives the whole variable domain EPEVTQTPSHQVTQMGQEVILRCVPISNHLYFYWYRQILGQKVEFLVSFYNNEISEKSEIFDDQFSVERPDGSNFTLKIRSTKLEDSAMYFCASTRQEGGEKLFFGSGTQLSVL.

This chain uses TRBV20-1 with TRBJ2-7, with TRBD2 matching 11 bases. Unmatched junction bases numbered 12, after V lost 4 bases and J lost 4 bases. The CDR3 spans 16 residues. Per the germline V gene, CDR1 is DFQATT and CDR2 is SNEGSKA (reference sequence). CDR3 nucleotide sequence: TGCAGTGCTATATACACCTTGGGGACTAGCGGTTACGAGCAGTACTTC. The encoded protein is CSAIYTLGTSGYEQYF.

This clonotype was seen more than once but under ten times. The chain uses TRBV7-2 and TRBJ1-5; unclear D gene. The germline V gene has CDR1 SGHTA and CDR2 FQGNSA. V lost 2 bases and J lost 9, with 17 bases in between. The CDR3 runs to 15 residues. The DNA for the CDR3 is TGTGCCAGCAGCTTAATAGTCTCGTCAGCGCCGCCCCAGCATTTT. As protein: CASSLIVSSAPPQHF.

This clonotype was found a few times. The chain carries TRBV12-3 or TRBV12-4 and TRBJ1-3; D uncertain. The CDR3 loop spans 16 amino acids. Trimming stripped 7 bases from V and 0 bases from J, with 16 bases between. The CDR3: CASNSIGRSSGNTIYF. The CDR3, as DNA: TGTGCCAGCAACTCTATCGGACGGAGCTCTGGAAACACCATATATTTT.

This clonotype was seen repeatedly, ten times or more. CDR3 nucleotides: TGCGCCAGCAGCCAAAACGCCGGGACCAGGACAGAGACCCAGTACTTC. This translates into CASSQNAGTRTETQYF. The chain recombines TRBV4-3 with TRBJ2-5, with D possibly being TRBD1 or TRBD2 (5 bases each). This CDR3 spans 16 amino acids. V lost 2 bases and J lost 4, with 17 bases in between. The V gene's germline CDR1 is LGHNA and CDR2 YSLEER.

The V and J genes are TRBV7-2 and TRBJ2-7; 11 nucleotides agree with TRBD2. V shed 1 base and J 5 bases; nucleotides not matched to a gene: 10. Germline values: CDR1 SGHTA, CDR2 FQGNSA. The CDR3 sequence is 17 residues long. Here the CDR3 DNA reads TGTGCCAGCAGCTTAGTAATTTTAGCGGGAGGGCCCAACGAGCAGTACTTC. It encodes CASSLVILAGGPNEQYF.

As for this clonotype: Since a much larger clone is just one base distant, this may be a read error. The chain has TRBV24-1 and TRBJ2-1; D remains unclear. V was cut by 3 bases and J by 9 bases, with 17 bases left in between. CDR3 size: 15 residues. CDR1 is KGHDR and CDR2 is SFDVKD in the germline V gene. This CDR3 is CATSDAARGLGEQFF. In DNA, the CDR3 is TGTGCCACCAGTGATGCGGCGAGAGGTCTGGGTGAGCAGTTCTTC.

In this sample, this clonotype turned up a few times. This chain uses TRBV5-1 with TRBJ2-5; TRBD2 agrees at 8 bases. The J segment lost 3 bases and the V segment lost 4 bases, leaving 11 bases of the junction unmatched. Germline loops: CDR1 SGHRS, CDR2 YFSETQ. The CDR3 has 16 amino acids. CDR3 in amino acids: CASSRSPGLEEETQYF. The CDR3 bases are TGCGCCAGCAGCAGAAGCCCGGGACTAGAGGAAGAGACCCAGTACTTC.

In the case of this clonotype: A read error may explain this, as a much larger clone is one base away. The CDR3 protein is CTSSHPGQGTDTQYF. In DNA form, the CDR3 reads TGTACCAGCAGTCATCCGGGACAGGGGACAGATACGCAGTATTTT. This chain uses TRBV6-2 or TRBV6-3 with TRBJ2-3; 10 nucleotides match TRBD1. Germline CDR1 is MNHEY and CDR2 is SVGEGT. The CDR3 runs to 15 residues.

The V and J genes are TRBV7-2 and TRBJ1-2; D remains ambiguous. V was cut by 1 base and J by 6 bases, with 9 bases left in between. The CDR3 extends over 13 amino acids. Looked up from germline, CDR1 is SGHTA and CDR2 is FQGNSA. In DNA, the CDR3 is TGTGCCAGCAGCTTAGGGTGGGAGGATGGCTACACCTTC. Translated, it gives CASSLGWEDGYTF.

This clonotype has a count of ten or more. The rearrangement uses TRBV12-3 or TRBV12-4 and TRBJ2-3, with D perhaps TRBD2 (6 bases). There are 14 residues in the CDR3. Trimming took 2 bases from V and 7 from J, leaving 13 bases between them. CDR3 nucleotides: TGTGCCAGCAGTTTACCTACGGGAGCGAATACGCAGTATTTT. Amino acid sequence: CASSLPTGANTQYF.

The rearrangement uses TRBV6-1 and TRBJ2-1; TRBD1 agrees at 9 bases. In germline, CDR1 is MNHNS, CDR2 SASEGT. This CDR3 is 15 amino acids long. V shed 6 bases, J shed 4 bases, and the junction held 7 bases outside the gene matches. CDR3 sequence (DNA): TGTGCCAGCAGCCCAGACAGGGGGGGTTACAATGAGCAGTTCTTC. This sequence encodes CASSPDRGGYNEQFF.

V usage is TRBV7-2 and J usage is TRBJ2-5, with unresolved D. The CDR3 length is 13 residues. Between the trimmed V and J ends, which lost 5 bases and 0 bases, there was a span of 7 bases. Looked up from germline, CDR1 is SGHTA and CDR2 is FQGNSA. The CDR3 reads CASSPANQETQYF. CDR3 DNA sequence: TGTGCCAGCAGCCCTGCTAACCAAGAGACCCAGTACTTC.

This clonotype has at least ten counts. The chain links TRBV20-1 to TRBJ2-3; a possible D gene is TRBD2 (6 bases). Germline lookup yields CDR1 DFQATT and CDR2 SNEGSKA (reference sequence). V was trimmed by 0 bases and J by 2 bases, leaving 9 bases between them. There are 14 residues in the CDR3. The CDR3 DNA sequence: TGCAGTGCTAGAGATAAACTAGCCACAGATACGCAGTATTTT. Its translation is CSARDKLATDTQYF.

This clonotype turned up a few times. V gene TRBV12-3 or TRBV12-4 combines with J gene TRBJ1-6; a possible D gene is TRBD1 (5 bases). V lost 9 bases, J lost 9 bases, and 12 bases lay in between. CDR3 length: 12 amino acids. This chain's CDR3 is CASMRGPSPLHF. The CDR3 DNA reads TGTGCCAGTATGAGGGGTCCTTCACCCCTCCACTTT.

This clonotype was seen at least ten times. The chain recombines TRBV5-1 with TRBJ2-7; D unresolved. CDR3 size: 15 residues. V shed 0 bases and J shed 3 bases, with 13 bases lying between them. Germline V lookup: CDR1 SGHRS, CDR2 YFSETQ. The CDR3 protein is CASSLDGSPFYEQYF. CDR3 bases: TGCGCCAGCAGCTTGGACGGGTCACCGTTCTACGAGCAGTACTTC. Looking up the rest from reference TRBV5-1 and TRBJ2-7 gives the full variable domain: KAGVTQTPRYLIKTRGQQVTLSCSPISGHRSVSWYQQTPGQGLQFLFEYFSETQRNKGNFPGRFSGRQFSNSRSEMNVSTLELGDSALYLCASSLDGSPFYEQYFGPGTRLTVT.